This T cell receptor beta chain was identified in a study of PD-1 blockade in mismatch repair-deficient tumors (dated by TCRdb to 2016 to 2017). Notes on the research overall: Between late 2013 and late 2016, the trial enrolled roughly 80 consecutive patients with some twelve types of mismatch repair-deficient cancer, all of whom had received prior treatment and were progressing. Tumor-associated T cell clones were tracked in the peripheral blood of patients responding to PD-1 blockade by deep sequencing of TCR CDR3 regions. What the study reported, not specific to this receptor: Rapid expansion after pembrolizumab followed by contraction, generally before radiologic responses, was shown by tumor-resident clones, which were often undetectable in blood before treatment.

Via the germline V gene (reference sequence), CDR1 is LNHDA and CDR2 SQIVND. From its cysteine to its phenylalanine, the CDR3 spans 14 amino acids. Left in the record is the CDR3 DNA by itself, 42 bases read in frame from the first base. V sheds 3 bases and J sheds 6 bases, leaving 13 bases between their ends. For each enrolled patient, mismatch repair deficiency was established using either polymerase chain reaction or immunohistochemistry. TCR sequencing was performed for a few patients who responded to pembrolizumab therapy. Pembrolizumab PD-1 blockade was prospectively tested in advanced mismatch repair-deficient cancers, regardless of tissue of origin, in the phase II trial. Peripheral blood T cell samples were serially collected before and at multiple times after PD-1 blockade was started. Blood sampling times were expressed in weeks after the first pembrolizumab dose. The table lists this clone with a few counts. Its antigen target is currently unknown. Base qualities are not recorded, but no much larger clone differs from it by a single base.

The protocol used for the library was the immunoSEQ multiplex PCR assay. Held by TCRdb, this immuneACCESS table contains in-frame sequences only and omits some clones. Under half of the omission traces to an unresolved V gene where checked; the cause of the rest is unknown. The table for this sample lists approximately 110,000 clones; about 83% of them were counted only once. The ten largest clonotypes hold 4% to 5% of the sample. The chain uses TRBV19 and TRBJ2-3, with TRBD2 tentatively as D gene (6 bases match). Sequenced here: peripheral blood, sampled about 60 weeks after starting pembrolizumab. The TCR sequence derives from an adult with mismatch repair-deficient cancer. The CDR3 protein is CASSITGSKDTQYF. Here is the DNA: TGTGCCAGTAGTATTACCGGGAGTAAGGATACGCAGTATTTT.